This TCR beta chain was captured in a study of blood T cell repertoires in COVID-19 (dated by TCRdb to 2020 to 2022). About the full investigation: The collaborator samples originated in the United States, Italy and Spain and spanned the acute and convalescent phases of COVID-19. Samples came from the ongoing ImmuneRACE study (first 160 participants) plus 1,254 subjects from 6 global collaborators. Sample metadata almost always included a de-identified subject ID, COVID-19 status, age in years and sex. Where HLA class I and class II types were available, the types were taken from metadata supplied by the sample provider, not from assay-based typing. The material from the prospective study consisted of cDNA or gDNA derived from T cells, B-cell-depleted T cells, or PBMCs. Deeply sampled blood TCRbeta repertoires from subjects exposed to, actively infected with, or recovered from COVID-19 were included in the dataset. The repertoires were made available in a free public database intended to serve as a resource for research on the immune response to SARS-CoV-2.

As regards this clone: What antigen it recognizes has not been identified. The sample holds no much larger clone one base away, and base qualities are not on file.

In Seattle, one collaborating source enrolled patients while the infection was active and tracked those patients longitudinally over the course of disease. The collaborating institutions used their own protocols to collect whole blood in K2EDTA tubes. Collaborator samples were shipped for TCRbeta analysis as frozen whole blood, isolated PBMCs, or DNA extracted from either sample type. In the germline V gene (reference sequence), CDR1 corresponds to MNHEY and CDR2 to SMNVEV. V was cut back by 3 bases and J by 3 bases, leaving a gap of 13 bases between them. The CDR3 goes from the cysteine to the phenylalanine over 15 residues. The only DNA kept is the CDR3, 45 bases in frame from the first base. Broad study findings and their caveats: The quantity of clinical and demographic metadata differed by source and by participant and was supplied without curation.

TCRbeta CDR3 regions were amplified from genomic DNA by means of the immunoSEQ Assay, a bias-controlled multiplex PCR. The authors' analysis ran thus. The number of nucleated cells in each sample was estimated by amplification of reference gene primers within the assay. Sequence reads were collapsed and filtered to measure the absolute abundance of every unique TCRbeta CDR3 rearrangement. For each sample, productive Simpson clonality was calculated as the square root of Simpson's diversity index across productive rearrangements. The clones in this table, taken by TCRdb from immuneACCESS, are in-frame only. Not every clone is retained; where verified, under half of the shortfall comes from an unresolved V gene, and the cause of the rest is unknown. Clone size and V and J calls were adopted from that table, with D and trimming inferred from the DNA. This sample holds more than 200,000 clones; approximately 86% were observed only once. The ten largest clones capture around 5% of the sample.

The sequenced material came from peripheral blood. The receptor was isolated from a woman aged 60-75 years with COVID-19, enrolled during active disease. The chain joins TRBV27 to TRBJ2-3; tentative D gene TRBD1, with 5 bases matching. The CDR3 reads CASSLGFTGTDTQYF. The DNA reads TGTGCCAGCAGTTTGGGCTTTACAGGTACAGATACGCAGTATTTT.